This T cell receptor (beta chain) stems from a study of beta chain features in type 1 diabetes. Study-wide context: Age, gender, cell numbers and subset yield matched between patients and controls. Examination covered some 99,000,000 sorted cells spanning all samples. Overall study findings and caveats: Lower insertion and higher deletion counts appeared at VDJ junctions in type 1 diabetes patients.

CDR3 length equals 16 residues. Per the germline V gene, CDR1 is SEHNR and CDR2 is FQNEAQ (reference sequence). The V segment lost 5 bases and the J segment 2 bases; nucleotides outside the gene matches: 8. On this clone itself: Its antigen is as yet unknown.

The authors reverse transcribed all of the isolated RNA, so sequencing captured expressed TCRB transcripts. Profiling relied on immunoSEQ multiplex PCR, and the TCRdb table lists in-frame clones only, not all of them. Among 150,000 to 180,000 clones listed, approximately 12% were seen once. Sequencing was done on a sample of central memory CD4+ T cells from blood. The clonotype originates from a man aged 18 to 30 in good health. The chain employs TRBV7-9 and TRBJ1-2; 10 nucleotides line up with TRBD1. The CDR3 loop is CASSPTRTGGNYGYTF. The DNA for the CDR3 is TGTGCCAGCAGCCCCACGCGGACAGGGGGAAACTATGGCTACACCTTC.